This TCR beta chain emerged from a study of beta chain features in type 1 diabetes. Investigators reverse transcribed all isolated RNA, so they sequenced expressed TCRB transcripts. Method: immunoSEQ multiplex PCR; TCRdb's copy keeps in-frame clones and lacks some. The data hold 680,000 or so clones, with 13% observed a single time. This CDR3 is 17 amino acids long. Trimming took 3 bases from V and 3 from J, leaving 21 bases between them. This clone was recorded a few times. Its cognate antigen is unknown. Overall study findings and caveats: TCRB CDR3 length was moderately but significantly reduced in all four CD4+ subsets of Type 1 diabetes patients.

Over 95% purity was reached by all sorted populations. The rearrangement uses TRBV23-1 and TRBJ2-7; D gene unclear. TRBV23-1 is labeled an ORF, and its function is uncertain. The receptor was isolated from a man in his late teens or twenties with type 1 diabetes. The sample taken for sequencing was naive CD4+ T cells from blood. CDR3 bases: TGCGCCAGCAGTCACCTTGCCGACCGTCACTCGGGCTACGAGCAGTACTTC. Its translation: CASSHLADRHSGYEQYF.